These 18 T cell receptor beta chains originate from one sample sequenced in a study of neurological immune-mediated disorders. A single record per CDR3 protein comes from TCRdb applying MiXCR to the 5' RACE reads. The top ten hold approximately 3.3% of the sample, which has 55,000 to 65,000 distinct CDR3 sequences, under 4.5% seen once. Material for sequencing was PBMCs. These receptors came from a woman between 25 and 40 years old with multiple sclerosis.

This clonotype came up many times. This chain uses TRBV3-1 with TRBJ1-2; perhaps TRBD1 as D (6 bases). This CDR3 has 14 residues. The germline CDR1 and CDR2 sequences are LGHDT and YNNKEL (reference sequence). Between the trimmed V and J ends, which lost 2 bases and 5 bases, there was a span of 12 bases. The CDR3 DNA is TGTGCCAGCAGCCAACTGGACAGATTTTATGGCTACACCTTC. Its translation is CASSQLDRFYGYTF.

This clonotype was picked up many times. The chain combines TRBV25-1 with TRBJ1-1; no firm D call. The germline V and J ends were trimmed by 3 bases and 6 bases, with 14 bases remaining between them. The CDR3 is made up of 14 amino acids. Germline V gene data show CDR1 as MGHDK and CDR2 as SYGVNS. The CDR3 region is CASSDYLGSAEAFF. The DNA for the CDR3 is TGTGCCAGCAGTGATTATCTGGGAAGCGCTGAAGCTTTCTTT.

This clonotype has a count of ten or more. The chain links TRBV20-1 to TRBJ2-3; 7 positions match TRBD2. Germline CDR1 and CDR2: DFQATT and SNEGSKA (reference sequence). Unmatched junction bases numbered 12, after V lost 2 bases and J lost 1 base. The CDR3 is made up of 17 amino acids. The CDR3 bases are TGCAGTGCTAGATCCGGAGCGGCTAGCGGCCGCACAGATACGCAGTATTTT. As protein: CSARSGAASGRTDTQYF.

At least ten counts were recorded for this clonotype. The CDR3 reads CASSPQGNTEAFF. The CDR3 coding sequence is TGTGCCAGCAGCCCCCAGGGAAACACTGAAGCTTTCTTT. This chain joins TRBV3-1 and TRBJ1-1, with a weak D call TRBD1 (5 bases). Germline values: CDR1 LGHDT, CDR2 YNNKEL (reference sequence). This CDR3 has 13 residues. Trimming removed 4 bases at V and 2 bases at J, with 8 bases between.

V is TRBV10-3 and J is TRBJ1-1; D gene ambiguous. Per the germline V gene, CDR1 is ENHRY and CDR2 is SYGVKD. With 2 bases removed from V and 1 base from J, the gap between germline ends came to 8 bases. CDR3 size: 14 residues. CDR3: CAISEGPQNTEAFF. The DNA for the CDR3 is TGTGCCATCAGTGAGGGGCCTCAGAACACTGAAGCTTTCTTT.

Worth noting for this clonotype: The junction differs from germline at one of its ends, possibly a read error. This sequence joins TRBV9 and TRBJ2-7, with no clear D. Germline V CDR1 and CDR2: SGDLS, YYNGEE. The CDR3 is 14 residues long. The DNA for the CDR3 is TGTGCCAGCAGCGAGGGAAAGTACTTCGACGAGAAGTACTTC. Translated: CASSEGKYFDEKYF.

This clonotype occurred many times. This chain connects TRBV12-3 or TRBV12-4 to TRBJ2-1; D is possibly TRBD2 (6 bases). V shed 7 bases and J shed 12 bases, with 16 bases lying between them. This CDR3 region has 12 residues. CDR3 bases: TGTGCCAGCAATTCCGGACTACTTGGGCAGTTCTTC. Encoded protein: CASNSGLLGQFF.

This clonotype was recorded at least ten times. The chain combines TRBV20-1 with TRBJ2-5, with D hard to call. The CDR3 loop spans 11 amino acids. CDR1 and CDR2 from the germline V gene are DFQATT and SNEGSKA (reference sequence). V lost 3 bases to trimming and J lost 5 bases, with 7 bases between them. The CDR3 DNA is TGCAGTGCTAGGCAATCGGAGACCCAGTACTTC. Protein: CSARQSETQYF.

This clonotype was seen repeatedly, ten times or more. The chain joins TRBV10-3 to TRBJ2-1; a possible D gene is TRBD2 (5 bases). V lost 8 bases, J lost 7 bases, and 12 bases lay in between. The CDR3 consists of 12 residues. Germline loops: CDR1 ENHRY, CDR2 SYGVKD. DNA for the CDR3: TGTGCCATCGCCGGGATTCTTAATGAGCAGTTCTTC. Protein product: CAIAGILNEQFF.

This clonotype was observed at least ten times. V is TRBV2 and J is TRBJ2-3; a possible D gene is TRBD2 (7 bases). The germline V and J ends were trimmed by 7 bases and 3 bases, with 17 bases remaining between them. This CDR3 is 15 amino acids long. Germline V gives CDR1 SNHLY, CDR2 FYNNEI. CDR3 amino acids: CASTGGGPFTDTQYF. In DNA, the CDR3 is TGTGCCAGCACTGGCGGGGGCCCCTTTACAGATACGCAGTATTTT.

This clonotype has a count of ten or more. The chain is built from TRBV20-1 and TRBJ1-1, with TRBD1 matching 7 bases. CDR3 length: 17 amino acids. The germline V gene encodes CDR1 DFQATT and CDR2 SNEGSKA (reference sequence). After removal of 1 base from V and 0 bases from J, the junction contained 11 bases not matched to a gene. CDR3 protein: CSARAHPNTGVNTEAFF. The CDR3 coding sequence is TGCAGTGCTAGAGCCCATCCGAATACAGGGGTGAACACTGAAGCTTTCTTT.

This clonotype has a count of ten or more. The chain carries TRBV5-1 and TRBJ2-1, with D possibly matching TRBD1 (6 bases). The CDR3 totals 14 residues. Germline CDR1 SGHRS, CDR2 YFSETQ. V lost 3 bases and J 4 bases, leaving 11 bases between the germline ends. The CDR3 loop is CASSSQGWYNEQFF. CDR3 DNA sequence: TGCGCCAGCAGCTCCCAGGGGTGGTACAATGAGCAGTTCTTC.

This clonotype was recorded many times. This chain uses TRBV7-2 with TRBJ2-7; tentatively, D is TRBD1 (5 bases). The CDR3 runs to 15 residues. Germline V lookup: CDR1 SGHTA, CDR2 FQGNSA. V lost 1 base and J lost 3, with 13 bases in between. The CDR3 is CASSLGPAGLYEQYF. The CDR3 nucleotides are TGTGCCAGCAGCTTAGGTCCGGCAGGGCTCTACGAGCAGTACTTC.

This clonotype was observed many times. This sequence joins TRBV5-1 and TRBJ2-7; 11 bases map to TRBD2. From germline, CDR1 is SGHRS and CDR2 YFSETQ. This CDR3 has 15 amino acids. J lost 4 bases, V lost 2 bases, and 5 bases had no gene match. For the CDR3, the DNA is TGCGCCAGCAGCTTCGATACTAGCGGGGGTTACGAGCAGTACTTC. This codes for CASSFDTSGGYEQYF. The complete variable domain, with remaining parts taken from reference TRBV5-1 and TRBJ2-7, reads KAGVTQTPRYLIKTRGQQVTLSCSPISGHRSVSWYQQTPGQGLQFLFEYFSETQRNKGNFPGRFSGRQFSNSRSEMNVSTLELGDSALYLCASSFDTSGGYEQYFGPGTRLTVT.

This clonotype was observed many times. In nucleotides, the CDR3 is TGTGCCAGCAGCTTAGGAGGGGGATGGGAAAAACTGTTTTTT. It yields the protein CASSLGGGWEKLFF. The chain employs TRBV7-8 and TRBJ1-4, with D maybe TRBD1 (6 bases). Germline CDR1 and CDR2: SGHVS and FQNEAQ. The CDR3 spans 14 residues. The V and J ends lost 1 base and 8 bases respectively, with 11 bases between them.

This clonotype was counted at least ten times. The chain has TRBV20-1 and TRBJ2-3; unclear D gene. The V gene's germline CDR1 is DFQATT and CDR2 SNEGSKA (reference sequence). The V end lost 3 bases, the J end lost 0 bases, and 7 bases lay between the germline ends. The length of the CDR3 is 13 residues. The CDR3 sequence is CSASSFSTDTQYF. Written as DNA, the CDR3 is TGCAGTGCTAGCAGCTTTAGCACAGATACGCAGTATTTT.

A few counts support this clonotype. One junction end disagrees with the germline gene, perhaps due to a read error. This rearrangement joins TRBV5-1 to TRBJ1-5, with TRBD1 matching over 8 bases. Germline CDR1 reads SGHRS; CDR2 reads YFSETQ. The CDR3 runs to 17 residues. CDR3 DNA sequence: TGTGCCAGCAGCTTTCTCCCCCTGACAGGGGGCAATCAGCCCCAGCATTTT. Translating it yields CASSFLPLTGGNQPQHF.

This clonotype came up many times. The V gene is TRBV3-1, the J gene TRBJ2-2, with 7 nucleotides matching TRBD2. This CDR3 has 15 amino acids. Germline loops: CDR1 LGHDT, CDR2 YNNKEL (reference sequence). The ends lost 4 bases at V and 5 bases at J; junction bases unmatched: 7. CDR3 sequence reads: CASSPGWGGTGELFF. In nucleotides, the CDR3 is TGTGCCAGCAGCCCCGGGTGGGGAGGGACCGGGGAGCTGTTTTTT.